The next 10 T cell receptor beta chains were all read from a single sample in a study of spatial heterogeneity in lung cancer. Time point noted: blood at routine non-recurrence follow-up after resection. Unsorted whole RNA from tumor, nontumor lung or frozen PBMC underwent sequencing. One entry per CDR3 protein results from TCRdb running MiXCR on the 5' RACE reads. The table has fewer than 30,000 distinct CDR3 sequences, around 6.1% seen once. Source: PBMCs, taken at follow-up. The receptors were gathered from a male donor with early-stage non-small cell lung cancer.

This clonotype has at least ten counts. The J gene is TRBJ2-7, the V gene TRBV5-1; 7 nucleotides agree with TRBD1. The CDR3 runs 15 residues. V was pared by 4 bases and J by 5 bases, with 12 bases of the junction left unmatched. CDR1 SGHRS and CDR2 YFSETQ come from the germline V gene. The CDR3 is CASSRQGWKMDEQYF. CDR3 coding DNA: TGCGCCAGCAGCCGACAGGGTTGGAAAATGGACGAGCAGTACTTC.

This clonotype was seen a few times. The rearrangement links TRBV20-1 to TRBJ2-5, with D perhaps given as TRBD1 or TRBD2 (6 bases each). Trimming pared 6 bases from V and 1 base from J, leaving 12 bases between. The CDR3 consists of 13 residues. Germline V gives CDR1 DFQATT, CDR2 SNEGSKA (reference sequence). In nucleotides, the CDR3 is TGCAGTGCCTACAGGGACTCCCAAGAGACCCAGTACTTC. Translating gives CSAYRDSQETQYF.

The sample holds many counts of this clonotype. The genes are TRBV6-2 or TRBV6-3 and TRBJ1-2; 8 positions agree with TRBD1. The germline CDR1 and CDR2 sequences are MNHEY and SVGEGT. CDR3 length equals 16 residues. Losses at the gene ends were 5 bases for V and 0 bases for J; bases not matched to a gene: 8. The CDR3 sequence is CASSRPGQDANYGYTF. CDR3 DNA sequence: TGTGCCAGCAGTCGCCCGGGACAGGACGCTAACTATGGCTACACCTTC.

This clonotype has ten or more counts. The CDR3 region has the DNA TGTGCCAGCACCACTCGCATGTCCTACGAGCAGTACTTC. Translation: CASTTRMSYEQYF. The V call is TRBV12-3 or TRBV12-4, the J call TRBJ2-7, with D hard to call. The V and J ends lost 7 bases and 1 base respectively, with 11 bases between them. This CDR3 comprises 13 residues.

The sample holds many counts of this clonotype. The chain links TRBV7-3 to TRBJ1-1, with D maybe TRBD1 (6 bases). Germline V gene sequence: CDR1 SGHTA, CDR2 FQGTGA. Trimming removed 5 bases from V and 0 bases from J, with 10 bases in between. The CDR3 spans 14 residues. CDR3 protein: CASSLGTLNTEAFF. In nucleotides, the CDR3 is TGTGCCAGCAGCCTGGGGACATTGAACACTGAAGCTTTCTTT.

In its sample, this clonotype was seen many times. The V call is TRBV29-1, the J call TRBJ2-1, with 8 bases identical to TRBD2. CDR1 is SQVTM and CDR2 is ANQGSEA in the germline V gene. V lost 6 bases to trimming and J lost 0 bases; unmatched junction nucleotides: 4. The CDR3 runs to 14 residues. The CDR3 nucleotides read TGCAGCGTACTAAGCGGGAGCTCCTACAATGAGCAGTTCTTC. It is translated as CSVLSGSSYNEQFF.

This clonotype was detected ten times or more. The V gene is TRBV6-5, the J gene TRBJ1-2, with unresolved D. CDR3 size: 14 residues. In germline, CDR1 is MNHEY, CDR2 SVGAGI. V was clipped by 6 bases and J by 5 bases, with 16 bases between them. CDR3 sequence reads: CASSPRSIGYGYTF. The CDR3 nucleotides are TGTGCCAGCAGCCCCCGCTCGATAGGGTATGGCTACACCTTC.

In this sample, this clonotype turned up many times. CDR3 loop: CSGQTTNTEAFF. The DNA of the CDR3 is TGCAGTGGGCAGACAACTAACACTGAAGCTTTCTTT. V and J are TRBV20-1 and TRBJ1-1; D is unclear. The V end was cut by 7 bases, the J end by 2 bases, with 11 bases between. Germline CDR1 is DFQATT and CDR2 is SNEGSKA (reference sequence). This CDR3 has 12 residues.

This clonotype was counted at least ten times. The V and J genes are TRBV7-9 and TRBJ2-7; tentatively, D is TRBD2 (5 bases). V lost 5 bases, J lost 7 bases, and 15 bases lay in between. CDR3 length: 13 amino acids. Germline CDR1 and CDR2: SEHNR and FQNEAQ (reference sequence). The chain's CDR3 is CASSLTIGGEQYF. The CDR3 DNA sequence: TGTGCCAGCAGCCTAACAATTGGCGGGGAGCAGTACTTC.

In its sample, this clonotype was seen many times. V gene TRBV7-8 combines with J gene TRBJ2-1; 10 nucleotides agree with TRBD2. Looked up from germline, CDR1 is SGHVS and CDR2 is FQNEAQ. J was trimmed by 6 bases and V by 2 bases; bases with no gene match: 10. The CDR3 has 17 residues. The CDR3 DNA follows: TGTGCCAGCAGCTTATTCGGAAGCGGGAGGGCCCTCAATGAGCAGTTCTTC. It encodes CASSLFGSGRALNEQFF.